This T cell receptor beta chain is from a study of blood T cells in healthy people across ages. Comments on this clonotype: Germline and junction disagree at one end, which may indicate a read error.

There are 14 residues in the CDR3. Germline values: CDR1 SGHRS, CDR2 YFSETQ. The use of a sample-barcoded 5' primer and a J-beta primer mix characterized a second PCR of roughly 6 to 12 cycles. TCRdb reprocessed the 5' RACE reads via MiXCR and lists one record per CDR3 protein. In the table there are about 1.5 million distinct CDR3 sequences, approximately 42% of which are singletons. Material: blood. The V call is TRBV5-1, the J call TRBJ1-1; a possible D gene is TRBD1 (6 bases). The TCR originated in a young woman in good health. The CDR3 bases are TGTGCCAGCAGCTTAGGGGGGAAAAACACTGAAGCTTTCTTT. Protein: CASSLGGKNTEAFF.